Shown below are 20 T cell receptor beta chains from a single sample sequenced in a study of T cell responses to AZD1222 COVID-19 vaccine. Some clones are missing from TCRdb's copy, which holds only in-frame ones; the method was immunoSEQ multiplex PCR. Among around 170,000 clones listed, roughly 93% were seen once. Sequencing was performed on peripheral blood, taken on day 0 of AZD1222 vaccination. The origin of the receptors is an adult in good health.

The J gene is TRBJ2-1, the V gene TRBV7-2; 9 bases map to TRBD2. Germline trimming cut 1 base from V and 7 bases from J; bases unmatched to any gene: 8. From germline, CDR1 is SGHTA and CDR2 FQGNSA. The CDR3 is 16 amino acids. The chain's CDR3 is CASSLGGLAGQNEQFF. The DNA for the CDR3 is TGTGCCAGCAGCTTAGGTGGGCTAGCGGGGCAGAATGAGCAGTTCTTC.

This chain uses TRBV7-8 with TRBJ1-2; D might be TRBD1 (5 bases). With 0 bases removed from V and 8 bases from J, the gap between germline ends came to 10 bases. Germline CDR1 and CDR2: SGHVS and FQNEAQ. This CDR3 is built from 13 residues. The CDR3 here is CASSLAGLGGYTF. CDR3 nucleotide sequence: TGTGCCAGCAGCTTAGCGGGACTTGGAGGCTACACCTTC. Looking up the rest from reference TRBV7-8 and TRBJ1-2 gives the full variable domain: GAGVSQSPRYKVAKRGQDVALRCDPISGHVSLFWYQQALGQGPEFLTYFQNEAQLDKSGLPSDRFFAERPEGSVSTLKIQRTQQEDSAVYLCASSLAGLGGYTFGSGTRLTVV.

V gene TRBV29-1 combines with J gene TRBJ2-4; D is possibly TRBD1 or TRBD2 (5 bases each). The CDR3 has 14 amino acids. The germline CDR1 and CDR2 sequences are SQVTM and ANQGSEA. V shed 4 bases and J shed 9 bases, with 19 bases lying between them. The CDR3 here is CSVAAEGRGTIQYF. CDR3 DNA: TGCAGCGTTGCGGCAGAGGGTAGGGGAACCATTCAGTACTTC. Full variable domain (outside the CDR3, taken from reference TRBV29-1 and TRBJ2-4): SAVISQKPSRDICQRGTSLTIQCQVDSQVTMMFWYRQQPGQSLTLIATANQGSEATYESGFVIDKFPISRPNLTFSTLTVSNMSPEDSSIYLCSVAAEGRGTIQYFGAGTRLSVL.

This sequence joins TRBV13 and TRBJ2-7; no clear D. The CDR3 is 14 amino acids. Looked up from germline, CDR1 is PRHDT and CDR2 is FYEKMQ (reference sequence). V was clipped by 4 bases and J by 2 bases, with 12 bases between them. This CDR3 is CASSSTRKPYEQYF. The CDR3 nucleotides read TGTGCCAGCAGCTCTACACGAAAACCCTACGAGCAGTACTTC.

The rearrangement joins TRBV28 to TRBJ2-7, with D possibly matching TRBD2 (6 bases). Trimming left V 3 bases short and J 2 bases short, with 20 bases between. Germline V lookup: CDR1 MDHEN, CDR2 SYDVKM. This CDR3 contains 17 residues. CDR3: CASSFRVREEQAYEQYF. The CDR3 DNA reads TGTGCCAGCAGTTTCAGGGTTAGGGAGGAGCAGGCCTACGAGCAGTACTTC. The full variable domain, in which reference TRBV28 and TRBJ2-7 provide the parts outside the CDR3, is DVKVTQSSRYLVKRTGEKVFLECVQDMDHENMFWYRQDPGLGLRLIYFSYDVKMKEKGDIPEGYSVSREKKERFSLILESASTNQTSMYLCASSFRVREEQAYEQYFGPGTRLTVT.

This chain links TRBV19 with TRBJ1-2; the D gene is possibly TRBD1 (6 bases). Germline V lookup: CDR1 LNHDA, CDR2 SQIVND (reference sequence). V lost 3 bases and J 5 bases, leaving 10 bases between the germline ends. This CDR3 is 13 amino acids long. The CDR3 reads CASSIGTIYGYTF. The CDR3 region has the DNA TGTGCCAGTAGTATTGGGACAATTTATGGCTACACCTTC.

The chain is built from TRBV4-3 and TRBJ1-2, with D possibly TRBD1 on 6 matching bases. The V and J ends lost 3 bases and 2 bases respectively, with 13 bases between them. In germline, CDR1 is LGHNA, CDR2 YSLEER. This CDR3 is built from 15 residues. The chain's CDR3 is CASSQSPTGNYGYTF. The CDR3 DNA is TGCGCCAGCAGCCAGTCCCCCACAGGGAACTATGGCTACACCTTC.

In DNA form, the CDR3 reads TGTGCCACCAGCAGAGATCTTGGGTCTACCCAGATCGCGACCCAGTACTTC. This sequence encodes CATSRDLGSTQIATQYF. The V call is TRBV15, the J call TRBJ2-5; no firm D call. Germline CDR1 LNHNV, CDR2 YYDKDF (reference sequence). CDR3 length: 17 residues. The V and J ends lost 0 bases and 7 bases respectively, with 21 bases between them.

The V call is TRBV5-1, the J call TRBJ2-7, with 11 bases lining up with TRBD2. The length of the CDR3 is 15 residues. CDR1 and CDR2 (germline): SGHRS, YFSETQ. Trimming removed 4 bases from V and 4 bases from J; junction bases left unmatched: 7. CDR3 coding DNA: TGCGCCAGCAGCCTTAGCGGGAGGGGCGAGTACGAGCAGTACTTC. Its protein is CASSLSGRGEYEQYF.

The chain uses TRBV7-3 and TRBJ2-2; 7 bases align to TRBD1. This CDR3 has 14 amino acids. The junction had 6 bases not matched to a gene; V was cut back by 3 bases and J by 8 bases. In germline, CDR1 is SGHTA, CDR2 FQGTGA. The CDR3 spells CASSFGRGSGELFF. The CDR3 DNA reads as TGTGCCAGCAGCTTCGGCAGGGGGTCAGGGGAGCTGTTTTTT.

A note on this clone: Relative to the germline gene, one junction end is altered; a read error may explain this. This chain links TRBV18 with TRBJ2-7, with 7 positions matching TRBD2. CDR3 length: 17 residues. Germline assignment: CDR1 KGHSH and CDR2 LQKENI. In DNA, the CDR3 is TGTGCCAGCTCACCACCGCCAGGACTAGAACACTCCGACGAGCAGTACTTC. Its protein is CASSPPPGLEHSDEQYF.

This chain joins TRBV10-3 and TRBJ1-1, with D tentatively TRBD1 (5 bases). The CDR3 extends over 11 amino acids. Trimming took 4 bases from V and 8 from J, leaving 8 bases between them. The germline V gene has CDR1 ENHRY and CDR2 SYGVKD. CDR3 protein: CAISVAGEAFF. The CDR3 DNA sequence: TGTGCCATCAGTGTAGCAGGGGAAGCTTTCTTT.

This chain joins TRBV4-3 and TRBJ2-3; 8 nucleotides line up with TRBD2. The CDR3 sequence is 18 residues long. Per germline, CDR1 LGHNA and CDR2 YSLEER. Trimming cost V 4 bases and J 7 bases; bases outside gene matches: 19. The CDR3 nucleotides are TGCGCCAGCAGCCCGCTAGGGTGGGGTAGCGGGGAGCCAAATACGCAGTATTTT. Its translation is CASSPLGWGSGEPNTQYF.

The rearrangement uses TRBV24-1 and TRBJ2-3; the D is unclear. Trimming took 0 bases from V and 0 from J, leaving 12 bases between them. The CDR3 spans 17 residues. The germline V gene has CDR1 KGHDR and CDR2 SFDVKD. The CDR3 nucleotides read TGTGCCACCAGTGATTTGTCCGGACCTCTTAGCACAGATACGCAGTATTTT. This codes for CATSDLSGPLSTDTQYF.

The CDR3 DNA sequence: TGTGCCAGCAGCACTCAACGGACAGACCCGAACTATGGCTACACCTTC. Translation gives CASSTQRTDPNYGYTF. This chain uses TRBV7-8 with TRBJ1-2; perhaps TRBD1 as D (6 bases). The CDR3 contains 16 residues. Per the germline V gene, CDR1 is SGHVS and CDR2 is FQNEAQ. V lost 5 bases and J 2 bases, leaving 18 bases between the germline ends.

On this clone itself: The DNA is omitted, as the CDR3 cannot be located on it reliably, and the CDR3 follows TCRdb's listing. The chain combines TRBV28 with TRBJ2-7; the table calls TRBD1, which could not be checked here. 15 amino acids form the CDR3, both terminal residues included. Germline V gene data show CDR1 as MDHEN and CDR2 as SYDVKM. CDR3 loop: CASSFGPGDPYEQYF.

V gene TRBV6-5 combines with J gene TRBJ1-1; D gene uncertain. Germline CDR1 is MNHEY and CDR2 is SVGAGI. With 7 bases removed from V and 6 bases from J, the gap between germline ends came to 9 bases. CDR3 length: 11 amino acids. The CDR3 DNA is TGTGCCAGCACCCGGTACTCTGAAGCTTTCTTT. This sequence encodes CASTRYSEAFF.

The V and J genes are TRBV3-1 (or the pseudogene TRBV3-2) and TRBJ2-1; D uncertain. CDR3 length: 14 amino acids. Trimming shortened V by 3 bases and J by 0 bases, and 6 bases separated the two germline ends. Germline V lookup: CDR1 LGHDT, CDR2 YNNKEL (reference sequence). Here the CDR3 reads CASSQGSSYNEQFF. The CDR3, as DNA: TGTGCCAGCAGCCAGGGTAGCTCCTACAATGAGCAGTTCTTC.

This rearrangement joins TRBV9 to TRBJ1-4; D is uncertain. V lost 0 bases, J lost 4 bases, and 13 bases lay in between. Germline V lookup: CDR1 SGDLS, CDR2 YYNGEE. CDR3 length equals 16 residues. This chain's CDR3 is CASSVDMVIGNEKLFF. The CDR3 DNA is TGTGCCAGCAGCGTAGACATGGTGATAGGTAATGAAAAACTGTTTTTT.

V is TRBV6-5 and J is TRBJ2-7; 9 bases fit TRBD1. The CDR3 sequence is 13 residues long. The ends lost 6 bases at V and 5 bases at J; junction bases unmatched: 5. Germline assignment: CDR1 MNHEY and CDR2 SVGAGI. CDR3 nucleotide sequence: TGTGCCAGCAGGGGGACAGGGTTGAACGAGCAGTACTTC. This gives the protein CASRGTGLNEQYF.